A single sample is the source of the 5 T cell receptor beta chains below, sequenced in a study of OX40 agonist ivuxolimab in advanced cancers. TCRdb's table, derived via immunoSEQ multiplex PCR, lists solely in-frame clones and lacks some. The sample shows about 88,000 clones, more than 80% of them seen only once. The material sequenced was CD4+ or CD8+ T cells sorted from blood, taken in a trial of the OX40 agonist ivuxolimab. The receptors shown here come from an adult with an advanced solid tumor such as melanoma, head and neck, liver or kidney cancer.

This clone occurred a few times. The chain recombines TRBV30 with TRBJ1-5, with D unclear. Germline loops: CDR1 GTSNPN, CDR2 SVGIG (reference sequence). The CDR3 totals 15 residues. Trimming took 4 bases from V and 3 from J, leaving 16 bases between them. CDR3 sequence (DNA): TGTGCCTGGAATGCTGGGAGCGGGGTCAATCAGCCCCAGCATTTT. Protein product: CAWNAGSGVNQPQHF.

V and J are TRBV7-2 and TRBJ2-3, with 7 bases matching TRBD1. Germline CDR1 SGHTA, CDR2 FQGNSA. V shed 4 bases, J shed 1 base, and the junction held 5 bases outside the gene matches. The CDR3 runs to 15 residues. CDR3 residues: CASSYDRAGTDTQYF. CDR3 in DNA: TGTGCCAGCAGCTACGACAGGGCGGGCACAGATACGCAGTATTTT.

The genes are TRBV18 and TRBJ2-3; 10 bases line up with TRBD2. J gave up 4 bases and V 4 bases, and 5 bases lay outside the gene matches. The CDR3 consists of 15 residues. From germline, CDR1 is KGHSH and CDR2 LQKENI. Here the CDR3 DNA reads TGTGCCAGCTCACGGTCCGGGACTAGCGCAGATACGCAGTATTTT. This gives the protein CASSRSGTSADTQYF.

The gene calls are TRBV9 and TRBJ2-5, with TRBD1 matching over 9 bases. Germline V gene sequence: CDR1 SGDLS, CDR2 YYNGEE. The trim removed 0 bases at V and 1 base at J, leaving 1 base unmatched. The CDR3 runs 15 residues. The CDR3 sequence: CASSVGDRVQETQYF. In nucleotides, the CDR3 is TGTGCCAGCAGCGTAGGGGACAGGGTCCAAGAGACCCAGTACTTC.

V usage is TRBV21-1 and J usage is TRBJ1-1. TRBV21-1 has pseudogene status. This CDR3 contains 16 residues. The CDR3 here is CASSHPGQGRNTEAFF. The CDR3 DNA follows: TGTGCCAGCAGCCACCCGGGGCAGGGACGGAACACTGAAGCTTTCTTT.